This T cell receptor beta chain was retrieved from a study of blood T cell repertoires in COVID-19. As originally analysed: Amplification from reference gene primers served as the basis for estimated nucleated cell counts. This table comes from immunoSEQ multiplex PCR, and its TCRdb copy is limited to in-frame clones, with some not included. V, J and clone size were drawn from that table, and D and trimming were deduced from the DNA. The repertoire consists of about 280,000 clones, with around 90% occurring once and the leading ten covering over 4%. The CDR3 loop spans 16 amino acids. CDR1 and CDR2 (germline): LGHNA, YSLEER. V shed 0 bases and J 4 bases; nucleotides not matched to a gene: 5.

The chain couples TRBV4-3 to TRBJ2-1; 8 bases are shared with TRBD1. The sample consisted of PBMCs or T cells enriched from blood (not recorded which). The sequence came from a woman between 25 and 40 years old with acute COVID-19. The CDR3 loop reads CASSQDFGTGYNEQFF. CDR3 DNA sequence: TGCGCCAGCAGCCAAGATTTCGGGACAGGTTACAATGAGCAGTTCTTC.